This section outlines one T cell receptor beta chain sequence together with its context. As yet, its antigen is unknown. This sample is drawn from a study of T cell responses to AZD1222 COVID-19 vaccine. Looking at the study overall: Second doses at about 4 or about 12 weeks were pooled. Findings and caveats of the study: The study identified only a handful of AZD1222 recipients as seropositive at baseline.

With 0 bases removed from V and 10 bases from J, the gap between germline ends came to 17 bases. This CDR3 comprises 15 residues. Per the germline V gene, CDR1 is SGDLS and CDR2 is YYNGEE. Only in-frame clones appear in the TCRdb table, and some are missing; sequencing was by immunoSEQ multiplex PCR. Seen here are approximately 190,000 clones, 90% to 95% observed once, and the top ten hold roughly 8.4%. This material consisted of peripheral blood, taken on day 0 of AZD1222 vaccination. The clonotype comes from an adult in good health. The chain recombines TRBV9 with TRBJ2-1; D perhaps matches TRBD1 (6 bases). The CDR3 spells CASSVGTQGPWEQFF. In DNA form, the CDR3 reads TGTGCCAGCAGCGTAGGGACCCAGGGGCCTTGGGAGCAGTTCTTC.